This T cell receptor beta chain was obtained from a study of early T cells in non-severe SARS-CoV-2 infection. TCRdb re-called the 5' RACE reads through MiXCR, storing one row per CDR3 protein. The data show tens of thousands of distinct CDR3 sequences, with around 6.5% seen just once and under 5.5% held by the top ten. Overall study findings and caveats: Using VDJdb, the matching emphasized anti-spike CD8 responses while missing private and CD4 specificities.

This clonotype was detected ten times or more. The target antigen is unknown. The CDR3 has 13 amino acids. Trimming shortened V by 0 bases and J by 8 bases, and 9 bases separated the two germline ends. CDR1 and CDR2 from the germline V gene are SGHRS and YFSETQ. Sequenced: whole blood. The chain is built from TRBV5-1 and TRBJ2-1, with a weak D call TRBD2 (6 bases). The source of this sequence is an adult who was a healthcare worker with PCR-confirmed SARS-CoV-2 infection or an uninfected control (not recorded which). CDR3 residues: CASSLDLAYEQFF. The CDR3 DNA reads as TGCGCCAGCAGCTTGGACCTAGCGTATGAGCAGTTCTTC.